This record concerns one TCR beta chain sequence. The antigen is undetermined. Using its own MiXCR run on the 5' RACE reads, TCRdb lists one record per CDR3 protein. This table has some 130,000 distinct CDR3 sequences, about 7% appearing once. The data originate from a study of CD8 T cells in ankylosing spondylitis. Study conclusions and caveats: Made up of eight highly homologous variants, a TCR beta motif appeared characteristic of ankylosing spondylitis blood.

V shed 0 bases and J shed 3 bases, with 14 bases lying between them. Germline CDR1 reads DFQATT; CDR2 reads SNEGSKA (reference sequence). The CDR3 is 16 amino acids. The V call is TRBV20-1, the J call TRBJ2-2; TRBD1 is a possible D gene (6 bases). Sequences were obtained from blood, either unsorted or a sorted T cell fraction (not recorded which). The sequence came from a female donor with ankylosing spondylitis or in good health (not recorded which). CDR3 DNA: TGCAGTGCTAGAGATTTTAAACAGGGTGACACCGGGGAGCTGTTTTTT. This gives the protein CSARDFKQGDTGELFF.